Sequencing of this T cell receptor (beta chain) was carried out in a study of cytomegalovirus exposure and HLA in healthy donors. Across the whole study: Ancestry clustering placed more than 80% of more than 350 genotyped donors in the Caucasian-associated cluster. Notes on the study in general: The number of N-insertions in an Asian-associated ancestry cluster was reportedly below the 666-donor mean in a later analysis. The study listed approximately 170 cytomegalovirus-associated TCR beta chains.

This clone was seen a single time. What it binds is not known. From germline, CDR1 is SGHVS and CDR2 FQNEAQ. The junction had 2 bases not matched to a gene; V was cut back by 2 bases and J by 0 bases. The CDR3 runs 15 residues. The PCR had 60 Vbeta and 13 Jbeta primers. Profiled with immunoSEQ multiplex PCR; TCRdb holds only in-frame clones, not every one. The sample consists of about 160,000 clones, around 85% of them appearing once. The sequencing input was PBMCs. This TCR was sampled from a man in his forties in good health and CMV-seronegative. The chain combines TRBV7-8 with TRBJ2-3, with TRBD2 matching 7 bases. CDR3 region: CASSLSGGSTDTQYF. CDR3 sequence (DNA): TGTGCCAGCAGCTTATCCGGGGGGAGCACAGATACGCAGTATTTT.